A selection of T cell receptor beta chains follows, all from one sample in a study of technical replicates of blood from a few donors. Here immunoSEQ multiplex PCR was the method, and the copy in TCRdb shows in-frame clones only, minus some. The sample lists roughly 93,000 clones; 95% were seen once. Sequencing was performed on T cells isolated from PBMCs. The receptors stem from a human donor in good health. The CDR3 runs from the conserved cysteine through the conserved F or W. A D gene is named only where the DNA matches it firmly. Some rows mark clone size as missing; the rest say once, few, many or name a class of expanded clone.

>TRBJ2-7|TRBV19|.|.
CASSHSRVNYEQYF
TGTGCCAGTAGTCACTCCCGGGTCAACTACGAGCAGTACTTC
>TRBJ1-1|TRBV7-9|.|.
CASSSYQGAESFF
TGTGCCAGCAGCTCGTACCAGGGTGCAGAGTCTTTCTTT
>TRBJ2-5|TRBV4-2|TRBD2|once
CASSQDNGGGGQETQYF
TGTGCCAGCAGCCAAGATAACGGCGGGGGGGGTCAAGAGACCCAGTACTTC
>TRBJ2-2|TRBV5-6|TRBD1|.
CASSFRGRAGELFF
TGTGCCAGCAGCTTCAGGGGGCGGGCCGGGGAGCTGTTTTTT
>TRBJ2-1|TRBV5-1|.|.
CASSLGGESNNEQFF
TGCGCCAGCAGCTTGGGGGGGGAGTCCAACAATGAGCAGTTCTTC
>TRBJ2-5|TRBV28|TRBD1|.
CASSLSQGALETQYF
TGTGCCAGCAGTTTAAGTCAGGGGGCGTTGGAGACCCAGTACTTC
>TRBJ2-7|TRBV30|TRBD1|.
CAWTSDRGVYEQYF
TGTGCCTGGACGTCGGACAGGGGGGTGTACGAGCAGTACTTC
>TRBJ2-2|TRBV2|TRBD1|.
CASSDGTGSNTGELFF
TGTGCCAGCAGTGATGGGACAGGATCGAACACCGGGGAGCTGTTTTTT
>TRBJ1-1|TRBV25-1|.|.
CASSAGSGVGKTFF
TGTGCCAGCAGTGCGGGGTCCGGGGTAGGAAAAACTTTCTTT
>TRBJ2-7|TRBV19|.|.
CASSIRVGYEQYF
TGTGCCAGTAGTATCAGGGTGGGCTACGAGCAGTACTTC
>TRBJ2-1|TRBV19|TRBD2|.
CATLSQTGGGNEQFF
TGTGCCACCCTCTCACAGACGGGAGGGGGGAATGAGCAGTTCTTC
>TRBJ1-1|TRBV11-3|.|.
CASSRDRSYTEAFF
TGTGCCAGCAGCCGAGACAGGAGCTACACTGAAGCTTTCTTT
>TRBJ1-3|TRBV29-1|.|.
CSAEGDGNTIYF
TGCAGCGCCGAGGGGGACGGAAACACCATATATTTT
>TRBJ1-1|TRBV9|.|.
CASSVGAGAMGTEAFF
TGTGCCAGCAGCGTAGGCGCGGGGGCAATGGGCACTGAAGCTTTCTTT
>TRBJ1-2|TRBV5-1|.|.
CASSLLGALRVKDYGYTF
TGCGCCAGCAGCCTTTTAGGGGCCCTCAGGGTCAAAGACTATGGCTACACCTTC
>TRBJ1-1|TRBV15|TRBD1|.
CATSVRPTGGEEAFF
TGTGCCACCAGCGTACGTCCGACAGGGGGCGAAGAAGCTTTCTTT
>TRBJ2-7|TRBV6-1|TRBD1|.
CASRTGTGVYEQYF
TGTGCCAGCAGGACCGGGACAGGGGTTTACGAGCAGTACTTC
>TRBJ1-2|TRBV7-9|.|.
CASSYSDRNYGYTF
TGTGCCAGCAGCTATTCCGACAGAAACTATGGCTACACCTTC
>TRBJ2-7|TRBV7-2|.|.
CASSLGRQPLVYEQYF
TGTGCCAGCAGCTTAGGGCGACAGCCCCTGGTCTACGAGCAGTACTTC
>TRBJ2-1|TRBV6-5|TRBD2|.
CASSYEREGDEQFF
TGTGCCAGCAGTTACGAGCGGGAGGGCGATGAGCAGTTCTTC
>TRBJ1-1|TRBV4-1|.|.
CASSQVRTEAFF
TGCGCCAGCAGCCAAGTCAGGACTGAAGCTTTCTTT
>TRBJ2-7|TRBV7-9|.|.
CASSLQGIEQYF
TGTGCCAGCAGCTTACAGGGGATCGAGCAGTACTTC
>TRBJ2-3|TRBV5-4|.|.
CASSLRVVKSTDTQYF
TGTGCCAGCAGCTTGCGGGTTGTGAAAAGCACAGATACGCAGTATTTT
>TRBJ2-7|TRBV4-1|.|.
CASSQAIHYEQYF
TGCGCCAGCAGCCAAGCGATACACTACGAGCAGTACTTC
>TRBJ2-1|TRBV9|.|.
CASSVTGSVSYNEQFF
TGTGCCAGCAGCGTAACAGGTTCGGTCTCCTACAATGAGCAGTTCTTC
>TRBJ1-1|TRBV9|.|.
CASSVGGGFGYTEAFF
TGTGCCAGCAGCGTAGGGGGGGGGTTCGGATACACTGAAGCTTTCTTT
>TRBJ2-7|TRBV6-6|.|.
CASKRLDSTYEQYF
TGTGCCAGCAAACGCCTCGACAGTACCTACGAGCAGTACTTC
>TRBJ2-3|TRBV29-1|.|once
CSVDGSGADTQYF
TGCAGCGTTGACGGGTCGGGGGCAGATACGCAGTATTTT
>TRBJ2-1|TRBV5-1|.|.
CASSYGPSSYNEQFF
TGCGCCAGCAGCTACGGTCCAAGCTCCTACAATGAGCAGTTCTTC